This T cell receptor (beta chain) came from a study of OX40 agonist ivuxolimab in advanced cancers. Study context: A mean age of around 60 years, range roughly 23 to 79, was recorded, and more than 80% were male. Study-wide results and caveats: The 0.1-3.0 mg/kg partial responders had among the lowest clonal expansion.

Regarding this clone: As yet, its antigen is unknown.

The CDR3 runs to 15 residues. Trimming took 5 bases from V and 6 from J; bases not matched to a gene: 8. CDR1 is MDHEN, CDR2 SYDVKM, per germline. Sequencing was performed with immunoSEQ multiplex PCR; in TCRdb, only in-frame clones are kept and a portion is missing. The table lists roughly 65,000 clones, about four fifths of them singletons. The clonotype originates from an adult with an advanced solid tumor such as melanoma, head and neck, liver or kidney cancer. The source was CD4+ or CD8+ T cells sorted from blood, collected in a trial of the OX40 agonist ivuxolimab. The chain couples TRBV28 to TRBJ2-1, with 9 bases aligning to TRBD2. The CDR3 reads CASSPPRTSVNEQFF. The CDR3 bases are TGTGCCAGCAGTCCACCACGGACTAGCGTCAATGAGCAGTTCTTC.